A single sample is the source of the 18 T cell receptor beta chains below, sequenced in a study of blood T cell repertoires in COVID-19. The table came from immunoSEQ multiplex PCR; TCRdb's copy has only in-frame clones and leaves some out. Among approximately 280,000 clones, about 85% were seen once, and the ten largest hold about 2.3%. The sequencing sample was made of PBMCs or T cells enriched from blood (not recorded which). The receptors here all came from a woman aged 50 to 60 who had recovered from COVID-19.

This chain connects TRBV9 to TRBJ2-5; 12 nucleotides align to TRBD1. The trim removed 3 bases at V and 3 bases at J, leaving 3 bases unmatched. CDR1 and CDR2 from the germline V gene are SGDLS and YYNGEE. The CDR3 totals 15 residues. Here the CDR3 DNA reads TGTGCCAGCAGCGCCGGGACAGGGGGCGAAGAGACCCAGTACTTC. This encodes CASSAGTGGEETQYF.

The chain has TRBV27 and TRBJ2-7; TRBD1 matches 7 bases. V lost 5 bases to trimming and J lost 2 bases; unmatched junction nucleotides: 9. There are 15 residues in the CDR3. CDR1 is MNHEY, CDR2 SMNVEV, per germline (reference sequence). This chain's CDR3 is CASSPLTGIPYEQYF. CDR3 DNA sequence: TGTGCCAGCAGTCCCCTGACAGGGATTCCCTACGAGCAGTACTTC.

Notes on this clone: In the same sample, other DNA sequences code for this CDR3. V and J are TRBV30 and TRBJ2-2; D may be TRBD1 (5 bases). The CDR3 is 14 residues long. The V gene lost 0 bases and the J gene lost 5 bases, with 10 bases spanning the gap. Germline V gene lookup returns CDR1 GTSNPN and CDR2 SVGIG (reference sequence). DNA for the CDR3: TGTGCCTGGAGTGTGTCTAGGGGTACCGGGGAGCTGTTTTTT. Translation gives CAWSVSRGTGELFF.

This clone is a singleton in its sample. The chain uses TRBV11-2 and TRBJ2-1, with a tentative D call TRBD1 (5 bases). Germline loops: CDR1 SGHAT, CDR2 FQNNGV. Trimming pared 1 base from V and 2 bases from J, leaving 9 bases between. CDR3 size: 15 residues. The CDR3 DNA sequence: TGTGCCAGCAGCTTAGTACAGGACGCCTACAATGAGCAGTTCTTC. It codes for CASSLVQDAYNEQFF.

The rearrangement links TRBV4-3 to TRBJ2-2; D unresolved. The CDR3 contains 14 residues. V lost 0 bases and J 4 bases, leaving 6 bases between the germline ends. Germline V gene lookup returns CDR1 LGHNA and CDR2 YSLEER. The CDR3 DNA is TGCGCCAGCAGCCAAGAGTCAGGCACCGGGGAGCTGTTTTTT. It translates to CASSQESGTGELFF.

The chain is built from TRBV5-5 and TRBJ2-1, with TRBD1 matching 7 bases. CDR3 length: 15 residues. With 7 bases clipped from V and 3 bases from J, the junction kept 10 bases outside the gene matches. CDR1 SGHKS and CDR2 YYEKEE come from the germline V gene (reference sequence). CDR3 amino acids: CASDGTVSLYNEQFF. The DNA of the CDR3 is TGTGCCAGCGATGGGACAGTTTCCCTCTACAATGAGCAGTTCTTC. Combining the CDR3 with reference TRBV5-5 and TRBJ2-1 gives the whole variable domain DAGVTQSPTHLIKTRGQQVTLRCSPISGHKSVSWYQQVLGQGPQFIFQYYEKEERGRGNFPDRFSARQFPNYSSELNVNALLLGDSALYLCASDGTVSLYNEQFFGPGTRLTVL.

The chain links TRBV9 to TRBJ2-4; 10 bases match TRBD2. This CDR3 is 18 amino acids long. V was clipped by 0 bases and J by 0 bases; unmatched bases: 6. Per the germline V gene, CDR1 is SGDLS and CDR2 is YYNGEE. In DNA, the CDR3 is TGTGCCAGCAGCGTAGGACTAGCGGGCGACATAGCCAAAAACATTCAGTACTTC. It yields the protein CASSVGLAGDIAKNIQYF.

This clone was found a few times. The J gene is TRBJ1-6, the V gene TRBV5-1; D unclear. V lost 1 base and J 10 bases, leaving 9 bases between the germline ends. Germline CDR1 reads SGHRS; CDR2 reads YFSETQ. The CDR3 has 13 residues. The CDR3 nucleotides read TGCGCCAGCAGCTTGTCGCGGGAATCACCCCTCCACTTT. The encoded protein is CASSLSRESPLHF.

The chain is built from TRBV2 and TRBJ1-2; D unclear. V lost 0 bases to trimming and J lost 6 bases, with 17 bases between them. Germline V gives CDR1 SNHLY, CDR2 FYNNEI. CDR3 size: 16 residues. The CDR3 region has the DNA TGTGCCAGCAGTGAAGCCCGACCGTTACCGCAGGATGGCTACACCTTC. It encodes CASSEARPLPQDGYTF.

The rearrangement uses TRBV27 and TRBJ1-5; no clear D. V lost 8 bases and J lost 6, with 17 bases in between. Germline V gene lookup returns CDR1 MNHEY and CDR2 SMNVEV (reference sequence). There are 14 residues in the CDR3. CDR3 region: CASGQALSLQPQHF. For the CDR3, the DNA is TGTGCCAGCGGCCAAGCGCTTTCCCTTCAGCCCCAGCATTTT.

The genes are TRBV27 and TRBJ1-2; 9 bases fit TRBD1. There are 15 residues in the CDR3. Germline V gives CDR1 MNHEY, CDR2 SMNVEV (reference sequence). Trimming at V came to 5 bases and at J to 5 bases, leaving 9 bases not matched to a gene. CDR3 amino acids: CASSAERGTGYGYTF. CDR3 nucleotide sequence: TGTGCCAGCAGTGCCGAGCGCGGGACAGGGTATGGCTACACCTTC.

As for this clone: Other nucleotide sequences from this sample produce the same CDR3. The chain couples TRBV2 to TRBJ1-6, with TRBD1 as a possible D gene (5 bases). CDR1 and CDR2 (germline): SNHLY, FYNNEI. This CDR3 contains 15 residues. Between the trimmed V and J ends, which lost 2 bases and 4 bases, there was a span of 9 bases. The CDR3 sequence: CASSERQIYNSPLHF. As DNA, the CDR3 is TGTGCCAGCAGTGAACGACAGATTTATAATTCACCCCTCCACTTT.

This sequence joins TRBV5-5 and TRBJ2-7, with 8 bases aligning to TRBD2. Germline V CDR1 and CDR2: SGHKS, YYEKEE (reference sequence). The CDR3 loop spans 15 amino acids. The trim removed 3 bases at V and 4 bases at J, leaving 9 bases unmatched. This CDR3 is CASSSTGTSSYEQYF. CDR3 bases: TGTGCCAGCAGCTCCACCGGGACTAGTAGTTACGAGCAGTACTTC.

This clone was seen a single time. The J gene is TRBJ2-7, the V gene TRBV4-2, with 9 bases matching TRBD2. V dropped 0 bases and J dropped 0; count of bases not matched to a gene: 3. CDR3 length: 16 residues. The germline gives CDR1 LGHNA, CDR2 YNFKEQ. The CDR3 nucleotides are TGTGCCAGCAGCCAAGACCCGCGGGGGGGCTCCTACGAGCAGTACTTC. Encoded protein: CASSQDPRGGSYEQYF.

The chain is built from TRBV6-5 and TRBJ2-7, with D tentatively TRBD2 (5 bases). The CDR3 loop spans 14 amino acids. V lost 7 bases and J 6 bases, leaving 19 bases between the germline ends. Germline CDR1 and CDR2: MNHEY and SVGAGI. The CDR3 DNA follows: TGTGCCAGCAATCAGGCCCTAGCCGTGGGCGAGCAGTACTTC. This encodes CASNQALAVGEQYF.

The chain links TRBV18 to TRBJ2-3; D gene ambiguous. The ends were cut back, 2 bases at V and 1 base at J, with 10 bases in the middle. The CDR3 has 15 residues. From germline, CDR1 is KGHSH and CDR2 LQKENI. The CDR3 region is CASSPVVQGTDTQYF. The CDR3 DNA is TGTGCCAGCTCACCAGTCGTCCAGGGCACAGATACGCAGTATTTT. The full variable domain, with the rest looked up from reference TRBV18 and TRBJ2-3, is NAGVMQNPRHLVRRRGQEARLRCSPMKGHSHVYWYRQLPEEGLKFMVYLQKENIIDESGMPKERFSAEFPKEGPSILRIQQVVRGDSAAYFCASSPVVQGTDTQYFGPGTRLTVL.

The chain has TRBV6-5 and TRBJ1-5; maybe TRBD1 (6 bases). Trimming left V 6 bases short and J 7 bases short, with 16 bases between. The CDR3 is made up of 14 amino acids. Germline V gene sequence: CDR1 MNHEY, CDR2 SVGAGI. CDR3 residues: CASSPAGAEQPQHF. In DNA form, the CDR3 reads TGTGCCAGCAGCCCCGCGGGGGCGGAACAGCCCCAGCATTTT.

The genes are TRBV5-1 and TRBJ1-1; 9 bases match TRBD1. CDR1 is SGHRS, CDR2 YFSETQ, per germline. The CDR3 length is 15 residues. The ends lost 4 bases at V and 4 bases at J; junction bases unmatched: 8. The chain's CDR3 is CASSRAGQGSTEAFF. The CDR3, as DNA: TGCGCCAGCAGCCGGGCGGGACAGGGAAGCACTGAAGCTTTCTTT.